This T cell receptor (beta chain) emerged from a study of blood T cell repertoires in COVID-19. Libraries were prepared by immunoSEQ multiplex PCR; TCRdb keeps only in-frame clonotypes and omits some of them. The sample yields tens of thousands of clones, around 75% seen once. This clone was seen a handful of times. Trimming at V came to 0 bases and at J to 7 bases, leaving 3 bases not matched to a gene. Germline V lookup: CDR1 MNHEY, CDR2 SVGAGI. The CDR3 spans 14 residues. The rearrangement links TRBV6-5 to TRBJ2-1; 7 bases align to TRBD1. The receptor was derived from a man in his 70s with acute or convalescent COVID-19. Sequenced: peripheral blood. The CDR3 spells CASSYSNRGNEQFF. CDR3 DNA sequence: TGTGCCAGCAGTTACTCGAACAGGGGAAATGAGCAGTTCTTC.